A single sample gave rise to the 24 T cell receptor beta chains below, sequenced in a study of cytomegalovirus exposure and HLA in healthy donors. A multiplex PCR was run with 60 Vbeta primers and 13 Jbeta primers. Assay: immunoSEQ multiplex PCR; the TCRdb copy retains only in-frame clones and omits some. The sample contains roughly 100,000 clones, less than 80% of which appear only once. The sequencing sample was made of PBMCs. The receptors come from a woman between 40 and 55 years old in good health and CMV-seronegative.

This clone was observed a handful of times. J is TRBJ1-2 and V is TRBV7-2, with D maybe TRBD1 (5 bases). The germline gives CDR1 SGHTA, CDR2 FQGNSA. V lost 8 bases and J lost 4, with 11 bases in between. This CDR3 is built from 12 residues. CDR3 DNA: TGTGCCAGCGGGGAGGGGATCTATGGCTACACCTTC. Translated: CASGEGIYGYTF.

The chain joins TRBV5-1 to TRBJ2-1, with D maybe TRBD2 (5 bases). The V gene's germline CDR1 is SGHRS and CDR2 YFSETQ. This CDR3 has 13 residues. Trimming removed 0 bases at V and 8 bases at J, with 9 bases between. The CDR3 sequence is CASSLGARDEQFF. The CDR3 bases are TGCGCCAGCAGCTTGGGGGCGAGGGATGAGCAGTTCTTC. Full variable domain (missing parts from reference TRBV5-1 and TRBJ2-1): KAGVTQTPRYLIKTRGQQVTLSCSPISGHRSVSWYQQTPGQGLQFLFEYFSETQRNKGNFPGRFSGRQFSNSRSEMNVSTLELGDSALYLCASSLGARDEQFFGPGTRLTVL.

The chain links TRBV30 to TRBJ1-1; D perhaps matches TRBD1 (5 bases). Germline V gene data show CDR1 as GTSNPN and CDR2 as SVGIG (reference sequence). The germline V and J ends were trimmed by 4 bases and 3 bases, with 12 bases remaining between them. This CDR3 is built from 13 residues. In nucleotides, the CDR3 is TGTGCCTGGAACAGGTTTCGGGACACTGAAGCTTTCTTT. As protein: CAWNRFRDTEAFF. Complete variable domain (other parts from reference TRBV30 and TRBJ1-1): SQTIHQWPATLVQPVGSPLSLECTVEGTSNPNLYWYRQAAGRGLQLLFYSVGIGQISSEVPQNLSASRPQDRQFILSSKKLLLSDSGFYLCAWNRFRDTEAFFGQGTRLTVV.

This sequence joins TRBV15 and TRBJ1-2; D ambiguous. The CDR3 spans 16 residues. Germline V CDR1 and CDR2: LNHNV, YYDKDF (reference sequence). V gave up 0 bases and J gave up 1 base, with 12 bases separating them. This CDR3 is CATSRDLTSINYGYTF. CDR3 coding DNA: TGTGCCACCAGCAGAGATCTCACATCCATTAACTATGGCTACACCTTC.

CDR3 bases: TGCGCCAGCAGCCTCTCCGCGGGGACCGGGGAGCTGTTTTTT. Residues: CASSLSAGTGELFF. The V call is TRBV5-1, the J call TRBJ2-2; TRBD2 is a possible D gene (6 bases). This CDR3 comprises 14 residues. The V gene's germline CDR1 is SGHRS and CDR2 YFSETQ. The V end was cut by 4 bases, the J end by 5 bases, with 12 bases between.

The V call is TRBV18, the J call TRBJ1-1; maybe TRBD1 (5 bases). CDR1 and CDR2 from the germline V gene are KGHSH and LQKENI. V dropped 6 bases and J dropped 0 bases, with 11 bases sitting between them. The CDR3 has 14 residues. CDR3 coding DNA: TGTGCCAGCTCTTTGGGGCAGATGAACACTGAAGCTTTCTTT. Its protein product is CASSLGQMNTEAFF.

The chain joins TRBV27 to TRBJ2-1; TRBD1 agrees at 7 bases. The CDR3 sequence is 16 residues long. The V segment lost 8 bases and the J segment 12 bases; nucleotides outside the gene matches: 22. Looked up from germline, CDR1 is MNHEY and CDR2 is SMNVEV (reference sequence). The DNA of the CDR3 is TGTGCCAGCGGTAGTTTAGGGGACAGCTCCCTACAGGCGCAGTTCTTC. Amino acids: CASGSLGDSSLQAQFF.

V usage is TRBV29-1 and J usage is TRBJ1-1; 7 nucleotides agree with TRBD1. The germline V gene has CDR1 SQVTM and CDR2 ANQGSEA. The J segment lost 6 bases and the V segment lost 2 bases, leaving 9 bases of the junction unmatched. The CDR3 runs 14 residues. The CDR3 is CSVERGQGVAEAFF. The CDR3 coding sequence is TGCAGCGTTGAACGGGGGCAGGGGGTCGCTGAAGCTTTCTTT.

The V call is TRBV19, the J call TRBJ1-2; TRBD1 aligns across 9 bases. With 7 bases clipped from V and 3 bases from J, the junction kept 9 bases outside the gene matches. The germline CDR1 and CDR2 sequences are LNHDA and SQIVND (reference sequence). The CDR3 extends over 15 amino acids. The CDR3 DNA sequence: TGTGCCAGTAAGCAAGGGACAGGGACGGACTATGGCTACACCTTC. It specifies CASKQGTGTDYGYTF.

The rearrangement links TRBV28 to TRBJ1-4; no clear D gene. The CDR3 consists of 14 residues. Trimming left V 8 bases short and J 1 base short, with 11 bases between. Per germline, CDR1 MDHEN and CDR2 SYDVKM. This CDR3 is CASGLIGTNEKLFF. As DNA, the CDR3 is TGTGCCAGCGGTCTAATCGGAACTAATGAAAAACTGTTTTTT.

V is TRBV5-4 and J is TRBJ2-5, with 9 positions matching TRBD2. The length of the CDR3 is 15 residues. Trimming cost V 2 bases and J 5 bases; bases outside gene matches: 7. Germline values: CDR1 SGHNT, CDR2 YYREEE (reference sequence). The CDR3 region is CASSLGGRERETQYF. In DNA form, the CDR3 reads TGTGCCAGCAGCTTAGGCGGGAGGGAGCGGGAGACCCAGTACTTC.

This clone was observed a handful of times. The chain couples TRBV7-2 to TRBJ1-6; TRBD1 aligns across 9 bases. Germline assignment: CDR1 SGHTA and CDR2 FQGNSA. The CDR3 runs 15 residues. V shed 4 bases and J 7 bases; nucleotides not matched to a gene: 5. The CDR3 reads CASSSTGGSNSPLHF. The CDR3 DNA is TGTGCCAGCAGCTCAACAGGGGGCTCGAATTCACCCCTCCACTTT.

The sample holds one count of this clone. The chain is built from TRBV4-3 and TRBJ1-4; D is possibly TRBD1 (6 bases). Germline lookup yields CDR1 LGHNA and CDR2 YSLEER. This CDR3 comprises 17 residues. Trimming removed 1 base from V and 4 bases from J, with 16 bases in between. This chain's CDR3 is CASSQAWAGEGNEKLFF. CDR3 DNA sequence: TGCGCCAGCAGCCAAGCTTGGGCAGGGGAGGGTAATGAAAAACTGTTTTTT.

This rearrangement joins TRBV19 to TRBJ2-4; D ambiguous. Germline CDR1 and CDR2: LNHDA and SQIVND (reference sequence). The CDR3 length is 15 residues. Trimming cost V 2 bases and J 0 bases, with 8 bases left between them. CDR3 coding DNA: TGTGCCAGTAGTATAATGGCTGGAGCCAAAAACATTCAGTACTTC. It translates to CASSIMAGAKNIQYF.

This sequence joins TRBV9 and TRBJ2-5, with TRBD2 matching 10 bases. CDR3 length: 15 amino acids. V shed 1 base and J 4 bases; nucleotides not matched to a gene: 4. Looked up from germline, CDR1 is SGDLS and CDR2 is YYNGEE. The CDR3 sequence: CASSVSSGSRETQYF. DNA of the CDR3: TGTGCCAGCAGCGTATCTAGCGGGAGTAGAGAGACCCAGTACTTC.

The chain carries TRBV15 and TRBJ1-3; TRBD1 might be the D (6 bases). There are 18 residues in the CDR3. V was trimmed by 0 bases and J by 0 bases, leaving 15 bases between them. Germline V gene data show CDR1 as LNHNV and CDR2 as YYDKDF (reference sequence). The CDR3, as DNA: TGTGCCACCAGCAGAGATCTGGGGACATCGGGCTCTGGAAACACCATATATTTT. It is translated as CATSRDLGTSGSGNTIYF.

This clone has just a few counts. This chain links TRBV5-8 with TRBJ1-2, with a weak D call TRBD1 (6 bases). The CDR3 runs to 13 residues. V lost 1 base, J lost 8 bases, and 12 bases lay in between. Germline V gene sequence: CDR1 SGHTS, CDR2 YDEGEE. The chain's CDR3 is CASSLYYRDGYTF. For the CDR3, the DNA is TGTGCCAGCAGCTTGTATTACAGGGACGGCTACACCTTC.

The genes are TRBV30 and TRBJ1-1; D gene ambiguous. The germline CDR1 and CDR2 sequences are GTSNPN and SVGIG (reference sequence). The CDR3 length is 12 residues. V shed 2 bases and J shed 1 base, with 5 bases lying between them. DNA for the CDR3: TGTGCCTGGAGTCCCAGGAACACTGAAGCTTTCTTT. It yields the protein CAWSPRNTEAFF.

V is TRBV27 and J is TRBJ1-5; TRBD1 might be the D (5 bases). This CDR3 has 15 residues. V lost 6 bases, J lost 3 bases, and 15 bases lay in between. CDR1 and CDR2 (germline): MNHEY, SMNVEV (reference sequence). This chain's CDR3 is CASSLRRGNNQPQHF. CDR3 DNA: TGTGCCAGCAGCCTGAGGAGGGGCAACAATCAGCCCCAGCATTTT.

This clone came up once. This rearrangement joins TRBV30 to TRBJ2-1; possibly TRBD2 for D (5 bases). V lost 2 bases to trimming and J lost 15 bases, with 20 bases between them. The CDR3 is made up of 13 amino acids. Germline-derived CDR1 and CDR2 are GTSNPN and SVGIG (reference sequence). CDR3 coding DNA: TGTGCCTGGAGTCCGCTCCCGGGAACCGGCCCGTTCTTC. Residues: CAWSPLPGTGPFF.

This clone has only a few counts. The chain employs TRBV28 and TRBJ1-3, with TRBD1 matching over 8 bases. The junction had 5 bases not matched to a gene; V was cut back by 6 bases and J by 7 bases. The CDR3 contains 13 residues. Germline CDR1 and CDR2: MDHEN and SYDVKM. CDR3 loop: CASRLDRVNTIYF. As DNA, the CDR3 is TGTGCCAGCAGGTTGGACAGGGTGAACACCATATATTTT.

The V call is TRBV7-2, the J call TRBJ1-1; 8 nucleotides line up with TRBD1. CDR1 is SGHTA, CDR2 FQGNSA, per germline. CDR3 length: 14 amino acids. The J segment lost 5 bases and the V segment lost 7 bases, leaving 9 bases of the junction unmatched. The CDR3 here is CASTKPYRGTEAFF. The CDR3 DNA is TGTGCCAGCACCAAGCCATACAGGGGGACTGAAGCTTTCTTT. Based on the CDR3 plus reference TRBV7-2 and TRBJ1-1, the full variable domain is GAGVSQSPSNKVTEKGKDVELRCDPISGHTALYWYRQSLGQGLEFLIYFQGNSAPDKSGLPSDRFSAERTGGSVSTLTIQRTQQEDSAVYLCASTKPYRGTEAFFGQGTRLTVV.

The chain uses TRBV2 and TRBJ1-6; no clear D. Germline V CDR1 and CDR2: SNHLY, FYNNEI. Trimming took 0 bases from V and 11 from J, leaving 8 bases between them. The CDR3 has 13 residues. CDR3 bases: TGTGCCAGCAGTGAAGCCCGTAGCGCACCCCTCCACTTT. Translating gives CASSEARSAPLHF.

The chain carries TRBV9 and TRBJ1-2; possibly TRBD1 for D (5 bases). Between the trimmed V and J ends, which lost 3 bases and 2 bases, there was a span of 14 bases. The germline gives CDR1 SGDLS, CDR2 YYNGEE. The CDR3 loop spans 15 amino acids. The CDR3 sequence: CASSADSRWNYGYTF. CDR3 coding DNA: TGTGCCAGCAGCGCCGACAGCCGGTGGAACTATGGCTACACCTTC.